This section outlines one T cell receptor (beta chain) sequence together with its context. There is no known antigen for this receptor. Inclusive of the bounding cysteine and phenylalanine, the CDR3 is 16 residues long. DNA for this receptor is not on file. From a lookup of the germline V gene (reference sequence), CDR1 and CDR2 are DFQATT and SNEGSKA. These data come from a study of CXCR3-negative and CXCR3-positive naive CD8 T cells (dated by TCRdb to the late 2010s). At the level of the whole study: In total, some 150 million TRB reads were obtained, corresponding to roughly 1.5 +/- 0.3 million reads per library. Data from ten to twelve donors, pooled across two independent experiments, went into the diversity and physicochemical repertoire analyses. Naive subsets from 5 or 6 donors and memory cells from 3 donors were included in the TRBV-TRBJ cluster analysis. General findings and caveats noted by the study authors: TRB CDR3s from CXCR3-positive naive cells showed higher hydrophobicity (lower Kidera factor 4), lower energy, and higher strength and volume indices than CXCR3-negative naive cells. Comparably high repertoire diversity was found in both naive subsets, whereas much lower repertoire diversity was found in memory CD8+ T cells. Because surface CD5, which is linked to self-reactivity in mice, was comparable between the naive subsets, TCR interaction strength was also inferred from the physicochemical properties of TRB CDR3s. Similar TRBV-TRBJ usage was shown by naive CXCR3-negative and CXCR3-positive cells from the same donor, whereas distinct patterns were shown by memory cells. Because CXCR3 expression was partially decreased after cryopreservation, freshly isolated PBMCs were used for most assays.

Each CD8+ T cell subset was flow-sorted in triplicate, with roughly 300,000 cells per subset placed directly into RLT lysis buffer. To keep memory contaminants out, a stringent definition of naive CD8+ T cells was applied: CD45RO-CCR7+CD27+CD95-. Standard density gradient centrifugation was used to isolate peripheral blood mononuclear cells from buffy coats. Naive CXCR3-negative and CXCR3-positive CD8+ T cells were flow-sorted on a FACSAria III. Total RNA was extracted from sorted cells with an RNeasy Mini Kit. Data came from a NextSeq 550. The Human TCR Profiling Kit (MiLaboratory) was used to prepare UMI-labeled 5' RACE TRB cDNA libraries. The full amount of extracted RNA was used for cDNA synthesis, and the full amount of resulting cDNA was used for PCR amplification. Libraries were prepared in parallel with an identical number of PCR cycles. Per the source publication's procedure: With a requirement of at least two reads per UMI, MIGEC and MiXCR extracted about 50,000 +/- 10,000 unique UMI-labeled TRB cDNA molecules per library. An average of approximately 40,000 +/- 10,000 functional in-frame TRB CDR3 nucleotide clonotypes without stop codons was found per library. Diversity metrics, including normalized Shannon-Wiener and Chao1, were computed in VDJtools after downsampling to 5000 UMI-labeled TRB molecules per sample. For the central five CDR3 residues, VDJtools calculated physicochemical properties weighted by clonotype size, namely interaction energy, strength, volume and Kidera factor 4. TCRdb reanalyzed the reads, keeping one entry per CDR3 protein sequence and omitting DNA. TCRdb, not the original authors, processed these V and J calls. This sample's listing comprises around 140,000 distinct CDR3 sequences. The biggest ten clones account for 0.4% to 0.5% of the sample.

The chain couples TRBV20-1 to TRBJ2-1; TCRdb outputs TRBD1, but without DNA this stays unchecked. This receptor was obtained from a human donor in good health. Some clones in this sample may be carry-over from other donors' samples. The specimen was naive CXCR3+ CD8+ T cells from blood. Read against the paper, the sample's cell subset or site label means: CD45RO-CCR7+CD27+CD95- naive CD8+ T cells expressing CXCR3 (TNR3+). CDR3 reads: CSAAGGLGTGYNEQFF.